This TCR beta chain derives from a study of cytomegalovirus exposure and HLA in healthy donors. Study conclusions and caveats: First-cohort TCR clusters were later found to tend to co-occur in the 120 or so validation repertoires. According to reports, the classifier identified cytomegalovirus status with high specificity and sensitivity.

In regard to this clone: Its specificity is not known.

The germline V gene encodes CDR1 SEHNR and CDR2 FQNEAQ (reference sequence). The CDR3 is 15 residues long. V shed 1 base, J shed 3 bases, and the junction held 6 bases outside the gene matches. Using immunoSEQ multiplex PCR, the repertoire was profiled, and TCRdb retains in-frame clones only, with some absent. The table shows approximately 220,000 clones, with 87% occurring only once. This receptor was obtained from a man aged 18 to 35 in good health and CMV-seronegative. The sequencing sample was made of PBMCs. The chain couples TRBV7-9 to TRBJ2-7; 7 bases align to TRBD2. CDR3 residues: CASSLVGGRVYEQYF. The CDR3 DNA reads as TGTGCCAGCAGCTTAGTGGGAGGGAGGGTCTACGAGCAGTACTTC.